These T cell receptor beta chains were read from a single sample in a study of CD8+ T cells in alopecia areata. TCRdb keeps only in-frame clones here, not all; method: immunoSEQ multiplex PCR. The repertoire holds 9,500 to 15,000 clones, with roughly 50% as singletons. Source material: skin. These receptors were collected from a human donor with alopecia areata. Both conserved end residues are part of each CDR3. A D gene is named only where the DNA matches it firmly. Rows give clone size only sometimes, using once, few, many, or a class for an expanded clone.

d_gene | j_gene | abundance | v_gene | len | CDR3nt | CDR3aa
- | TRBJ2-7 | few | TRBV5-6 | 15 | TGTGCCAGCAGCCCATTAGGCGGGGGCGGCTACGAGCAGTACTTC | CASSPLGGGGYEQYF
- | TRBJ2-1 | few | TRBV15 | 15 | TGTGCCACCAGCCTCCCATGGGGCTCCTACAATGAGCAGTTCTTC | CATSLPWGSYNEQFF
- | TRBJ2-5 | - | TRBV4-3 | 13 | TGCGCCAGCAGCCAAGATCCCGGAAAGACCCAGTACTTC | CASSQDPGKTQYF
- | TRBJ1-2 | few | TRBV2 | 15 | TGTGCCAGCAGAGGGACCTGGGCGTCCGGGTATGGCTACACCTTC | CASRGTWASGYGYTF
- | TRBJ2-7 | few | TRBV28 | 11 | TGTGCCAGCAGTTTCTCGCGCGAGCAGTACTTC | CASSFSREQYF
- | TRBJ2-5 | - | TRBV4-1 | 16 | TGCGCCAGCAGCCAAGGGGGAACGGGACAAAAAGAGACCCAGTACTTC | CASSQGGTGQKETQYF
- | TRBJ1-2 | - | TRBV27 | 15 | TGTGCCAGCAGTTTAGGAGGTTTAGCTAACTATGGCTACACCTTC | CASSLGGLANYGYTF
- | TRBJ1-1 | - | TRBV6-5 | 13 | TGTGCCAGCAGTTATGGACGGAACACTGAAGCTTTCTTT | CASSYGRNTEAFF
TRBD2 | TRBJ2-1 | once | TRBV7-2 | 16 | TGTGCCAGCAGCTTCCAGCGGGGGGCCGGCTACAATGAGCAGTTCTTC | CASSFQRGAGYNEQFF
- | TRBJ1-2 | few | TRBV2 | 11 | TGTGCCAGCCGGGACTTCCAGGGCTACACCTTC | CASRDFQGYTF
TRBD2 | TRBJ2-3 | - | TRBV5-1 | 14 | TGCGCCAGCAACACCCGGGGGGGTCCAGATACGCAGTATTTT | CASNTRGGPDTQYF
- | TRBJ2-7 | - | TRBV6-5 | 14 | TGTGCCAGCAGGTACAGGGAGGGTTCCTACGAGCAGTACTTC | CASRYREGSYEQYF
- | TRBJ2-1 | - | TRBV2 | 15 | TGTGCCAGCAGGGCGGACCACATAACCTACAATGAGCAGTTCTTC | CASRADHITYNEQFF
TRBD1 | TRBJ1-5 | - | TRBV7-6 | 15 | TGTGCCAGCAGCGAGGGACAGTATAGCAATCAGCCCCAGCATTTT | CASSEGQYSNQPQHF
- | TRBJ1-1 | few | TRBV7-9 | 15 | TGTGCCAGCAGCTCCTCGGGAAGGCGGAACACTGAAGCTTTCTTT | CASSSSGRRNTEAFF
TRBD2 | TRBJ2-3 | - | TRBV9 | 17 | TGTGCCAGCAGCGTAGGGTCGCGGGGGGTTTCCACAGATACGCAGTATTTT | CASSVGSRGVSTDTQYF
- | TRBJ2-5 | - | TRBV5-6 | 14 | TGTGCCAGCAGCTTCTGGAGATTGAGGAAGACCCAGTACTTC | CASSFWRLRKTQYF
- | TRBJ2-7 | - | TRBV27 | 15 | TGTGCCAGCAGTTTATCTCGGGGGGCGGGGTACGAGCAGTACTTC | CASSLSRGAGYEQYF
TRBD1 | TRBJ1-2 | few | TRBV13 | 12 | TGTGCCAGCAGCTCCCGGGACAGGGGGCCGGGCTTC | CASSSRDRGPGF
TRBD1 | TRBJ2-7 | - | TRBV4-1 | 13 | TGCGCCAGCAGCCTAGGACAGGGTGGCGAGCAGTACTTC | CASSLGQGGEQYF
- | TRBJ2-6 | - | TRBV2 | 15 | TGTGCCAGCAGTGTGGGGACGTCTGGGGCCAACGTCCTGACTTTC | CASSVGTSGANVLTF
TRBD1 | TRBJ1-1 | - | TRBV5-6 | 14 | TGTGCCAGCAGCTGGACAGGGCCGAACACTGAAGCTTTCTTT | CASSWTGPNTEAFF
- | TRBJ1-3 | - | TRBV7-2 | 16 | TGTGCCAGCAGCGCCTTTCCAGGGGCTGCTGGAAACACCATATATTTT | CASSAFPGAAGNTIYF
TRBD2 | TRBJ2-3 | few | TRBV11-2 | 15 | TGTGCCAGCAGCTTAATGGGACTAGGAACAGATACGCAGTATTTT | CASSLMGLGTDTQYF
- | TRBJ2-7 | - | TRBV6-1 | 14 | TGTGCCAGCGAAAGGGACGGATACTCCTACGAGCAGTACTTC | CASERDGYSYEQYF
TRBD2 | TRBJ2-3 | - | TRBV15 | 17 | TGTGCCACCAGCAGAGATCTAGGACTAGCGGTCACAGATACGCAGTATTTT | CATSRDLGLAVTDTQYF
- | TRBJ2-1 | - | TRBV2 | 11 | TGTGCCAGCAGCGCTGTGACTTTGCAGTTCTTC | CASSAVTLQFF
TRBD1 | TRBJ2-7 | - | TRBV19 | 14 | TGTGCCAGTTCCAGGGGGCTGGCCACCAACGAGCAGTACTTC | CASSRGLATNEQYF
TRBD2 | TRBJ2-5 | once | TRBV28 | 17 | TGTGCCAGTAACACCAGGACTAGCGGGGTGGTTAGGGAGACCCAGTACTTC | CASNTRTSGVVRETQYF
- | TRBJ2-6 | - | TRBV4-3 | 17 | TGCGCCAGCAGCCAAGTATCGGTGGGTTCTGGGGCCAACGTCCTGACTTTC | CASSQVSVGSGANVLTF
- | TRBJ1-6 | - | TRBV28 | 12 | TGTGCCAGCAGGTACGGGAGGACACCCCTCCACTTT | CASRYGRTPLHF
- | TRBJ1-4 | - | TRBV7-8 | 16 | TGTGCCAGCAGCTTAACTGAGTCGACGGTACGAGAAAAACTGTTTTTT | CASSLTESTVREKLFF
- | TRBJ2-5 | - | TRBV19 | 13 | TGTGCCAGTAACCAGGGGCGGCAAGAGACCCAGTACTTC | CASNQGRQETQYF
TRBD1 | TRBJ1-5 | - | TRBV4-1 | 15 | TGCGCCAGCAGCCAAGATTTCCAGGGGGATCAGCCCCAGCATTTT | CASSQDFQGDQPQHF
- | TRBJ2-5 | - | TRBV2 | 13 | TGTGCCAGCGGCGGAGGGCGAAGGGAGACCCAGTACTTC | CASGGGRRETQYF
TRBD1 | TRBJ1-3 | - | TRBV30 | 14 | TGTGCCTGGGAGGGACAGCTCTCTGGAAACACCATATATTTT | CAWEGQLSGNTIYF
TRBD1 | TRBJ2-7 | - | TRBV7-8 | 14 | TGTGCCAGCAGCCCCCCGACAGGGGCCCCCGAGCAGTACTTC | CASSPPTGAPEQYF